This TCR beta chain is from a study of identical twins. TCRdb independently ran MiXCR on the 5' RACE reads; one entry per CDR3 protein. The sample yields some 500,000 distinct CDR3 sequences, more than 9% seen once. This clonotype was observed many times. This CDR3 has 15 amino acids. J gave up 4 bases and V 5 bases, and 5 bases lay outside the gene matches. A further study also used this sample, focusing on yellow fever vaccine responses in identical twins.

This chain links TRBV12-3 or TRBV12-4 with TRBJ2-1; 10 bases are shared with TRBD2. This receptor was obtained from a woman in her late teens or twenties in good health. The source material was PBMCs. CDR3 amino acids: CASSKRLAGYNEQFF. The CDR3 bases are TGTGCCAGCAGTAAACGACTAGCGGGTTACAATGAGCAGTTCTTC.